What follows is one TCR beta chain and its context. Its antigen is undetermined. This table comes from immunoSEQ multiplex PCR, and its TCRdb copy is limited to in-frame clones, with some not included. The data contain about 77,000 clones, 92% of them seen just once; the ten biggest clones take up roughly 5%. Second-dose recipients at about 4 or about 12 weeks were treated as one pooled group. These data come from a study of T cell responses to AZD1222 COVID-19 vaccine. General study findings and limits: Dominant CD4 TCR responses targeted spike regions 160-218 and 743-854.

The input for sequencing was peripheral blood, taken 28 days after the second AZD1222 dose. The receptor was isolated from an adult who received the AZD1222 COVID-19 vaccine.

CDR3 region: CASSQEGLAGVGADTQYF. The CDR3 DNA sequence: TGTGCCAGCAGCCAAGAGGGACTAGCGGGAGTAGGGGCAGATACGCAGTATTTT. V is TRBV4-2 and J is TRBJ2-3, with 14 nucleotides matching TRBD2. The germline V gene has CDR1 LGHNA and CDR2 YNFKEQ. The CDR3 length is 18 residues. The ends lost 0 bases at V and 4 bases at J; junction bases unmatched: 6.